Listed below are T cell receptor beta chains from one sample, sequenced in a study of regulatory T cells in long-lasting Graves disease. Each CDR3 protein is one row after TCRdb ran MiXCR on the multiplex PCR reads. The sample carries 500,000 or so distinct CDR3 sequences, under 20% recorded once. Separately, the same data were catalogued under a study of T cells in Graves' hyperthyroidism and ophthalmopathy.

The sample was peripheral blood mononuclear cells (PBMCs), taken at new diagnosis, from a patient treated with antithyroid drugs. The receptors stem from a man between 40 and 49 years old with Graves disease. Each CDR3 is given with its conserved first and last residue. Each record gives: clone size, D gene, V gene, J gene, CDR3 protein, CDR3 DNA. A D gene is named only where the DNA matches it firmly. Where a row states a size, it is once, few, many or the class of an expanded clone; other rows omit it.

>many|NA|TRBV2|TRBJ2-7
CASSGRGLGEQYF
TGTGCCAGCAGTGGTAGAGGGCTCGGCGAGCAGTACTTC
>few|NA|TRBV19|TRBJ2-2
CASSTFGELFF
TGTGCCAGTAGTACTTTCGGGGAGCTGTTTTTT
>few|TRBD2|TRBV20-1|TRBJ2-7
CSAPRGLAGSYEQYF
TGCAGTGCCCCCCGTGGACTAGCGGGCTCCTACGAGCAGTACTTC
>many|NA|TRBV7-3|TRBJ2-2
CASSLLGARTGELFF
TGTGCCAGCAGCTTACTTGGGGCGCGAACCGGGGAGCTGTTTTTT
>many|TRBD2|TRBV20-1|TRBJ2-5
CSATVTGSRIGRATQYF
TGCAGTGCTACAGTAACCGGGAGCCGGATCGGGAGGGCGACCCAGTACTTC
>NA|NA|TRBV5-6|TRBJ2-1
CASSRRWGAYNEQFF
TGTGCCAGCAGCCGTCGTTGGGGGGCCTACAATGAGCAGTTCTTC
>NA|NA|TRBV10-1|TRBJ1-2
CASSEPFGGPHGYTF
TGCGCCAGCAGTGAACCGTTCGGGGGCCCCCATGGCTACACCTTC
>NA|TRBD1|TRBV2|TRBJ2-7
CASSEDRGWQYF
TGTGCCAGCAGTGAAGACAGGGGCTGGCAGTACTTC
>many|TRBD2|TRBV12-3/TRBV12-4|TRBJ2-3
CASSLEPAGGQDTQYF
TGTGCCAGCAGTTTAGAGCCAGCGGGAGGGCAAGATACGCAGTATTTT
>many|NA|TRBV28|TRBJ1-5
CASTTGGDQPQHF
TGTGCCAGCACCACCGGGGGGGATCAGCCCCAGCATTTT
>NA|NA|TRBV27|TRBJ1-2
CASSPSPGAGERDGYTF
TGTGCCAGCAGTCCTAGCCCCGGGGCAGGAGAGAGGGATGGCTACACCTTC
>many|NA|TRBV5-1|TRBJ2-7
CASHPLGPGTSYEQYF
TGCGCCAGCCACCCCCTTGGGCCAGGAACCTCCTACGAGCAGTACTTC
>many|TRBD2|TRBV11-1|TRBJ2-1
CASSSSRLAGRNEQFF
TGTGCCAGCAGCAGTTCTAGACTAGCGGGACGCAATGAGCAGTTCTTC
>NA|TRBD2|TRBV5-1|TRBJ2-5
CASSLIFGGARETQYF
TGCGCCAGCAGCTTGATCTTCGGGGGGGCGCGCGAGACCCAGTACTTC
>many|TRBD1|TRBV11-2|TRBJ1-5
CASSRTGTEQPQHF
TGTGCCAGCAGCCGGACAGGGACCGAACAGCCCCAGCATTTT
>few|TRBD2|TRBV28|TRBJ2-2
CASSLAGGLGELFF
TGTGCCAGCAGTTTAGCGGGAGGGCTCGGGGAGCTGTTTTTT
>few|NA|TRBV6-2/TRBV6-3|TRBJ2-2
CASSSLPAGELFF
TGTGCCAGCAGTTCCCTCCCAGCCGGGGAGCTGTTTTTT
>few|TRBD2|TRBV7-9|TRBJ2-2
CASSRTSGAGELFF
TGTGCCAGCAGCAGGACTAGCGGGGCCGGGGAGCTGTTTTTT
>NA|TRBD2|TRBV6-2/TRBV6-3|TRBJ2-1
CASSELAGRGEQFF
TGTGCCAGCAGCGAACTAGCGGGAAGGGGTGAGCAGTTCTTC
>many|NA|TRBV20-1|TRBJ1-5
CSARMWASNQPQHF
TGCAGTGCTAGGATGTGGGCTAGCAATCAGCCCCAGCATTTT
>many|TRBD1|TRBV12-3/TRBV12-4|TRBJ2-1
CASSLALGQRNEQFF
TGTGCCAGCAGTTTAGCGCTGGGACAGAGGAATGAGCAGTTCTTC
>few|NA|TRBV15|TRBJ1-5
CATQQGFDQPQHF
TGTGCCACCCAACAGGGTTTCGATCAGCCCCAGCATTTT
>many|NA|TRBV20-1|TRBJ2-3
CSARDFTDTQYF
TGCAGTGCCAGGGACTTCACAGATACGCAGTATTTT
>few|NA|TRBV5-4|TRBJ2-6
CASSDIRDSPVGANVLTF
TGTGCCAGCAGCGACATCCGGGACTCTCCCGTTGGGGCCAACGTCCTGACTTTC
>few|NA|TRBV5-1|TRBJ2-5
CASSLQGRGETQYF
TGCGCCAGCAGCTTACAGGGGAGGGGAGAGACCCAGTACTTC
>NA|NA|TRBV19|TRBJ2-3
CASSITGEPDTQYF
TGTGCCAGTAGTATAACGGGGGAACCAGATACGCAGTATTTT
>many|NA|TRBV28|TRBJ2-2
CASSLLFGELFF
TGCGCCAGCAGCCTGTTATTCGGGGAGCTGTTTTTT
>many|NA|TRBV18|TRBJ1-1
CASRGDGDTEAFF
TGTGCCAGTCGGGGAGACGGAGACACTGAAGCTTTCTTT
>NA|NA|TRBV5-5|TRBJ2-1
CASSLGDASYNKQFF
TGTGCCAGCAGCTTGGGTGACGCCTCCTACAATAAGCAGTTCTTC
>NA|NA|TRBV7-2|TRBJ1-2
CASSLERGGYGYTF
TGTGCCAGCAGCTTAGAAAGGGGTGGCTATGGCTACACCTTC
>NA|NA|TRBV4-1|TRBJ2-7
CASSQDMSSYEQYF
TGCGCCAGCAGCCAAGATATGTCTTCCTACGAGCAGTACTTC
>many|NA|TRBV6-2/TRBV6-3|TRBJ1-5
CASSTGRNQPQHF
TGTGCCAGCAGCACGGGACGAAATCAGCCCCAGCATTTT
>many|NA|TRBV27|TRBJ2-7
CASSSGGAVHEQYF
TGTGCCAGCAGTTCGGGGGGCGCGGTTCACGAGCAGTACTTC
>many|TRBD2|TRBV20-1|TRBJ2-7
CSAPPGLAGEQYF
TGCAGTGCCCCCCCGGGACTAGCGGGGGAGCAGTACTTC
>many|TRBD1|TRBV28|TRBJ2-7
CASSGPGQGSSYEQYF
TGTGCCAGCTCGGGTCCCGGACAGGGGAGCTCCTACGAGCAGTACTTC
>NA|TRBD1|TRBV18|TRBJ2-2
CASSPRPGQGVNTGELFF
TGTGCCAGCTCACCACGACCGGGACAGGGGGTCAACACCGGGGAGCTGTTTTTT
>many|TRBD2|TRBV2|TRBJ2-2
CATSKTSGSGELFF
TGTGCCACAAGTAAGACTAGCGGCAGCGGGGAGCTGTTTTTT
>few|NA|TRBV5-6|TRBJ2-1
CASSLGFEGWYEQFF
TGTGCCAGCAGCTTGGGTTTTGAGGGATGGTATGAGCAGTTCTTC
>once|TRBD2|TRBV11-3|TRBJ2-7
CASSSLAGVQYF
TGTGCCAGCAGCTCTCTAGCGGGAGTGCAGTACTTC
>many|TRBD2|TRBV12-5|TRBJ2-5
CASGLSGTQGTQYF
TGTGCTAGTGGTTTGAGCGGGACCCAAGGGACCCAGTACTTC
>many|NA|TRBV24-1|TRBJ1-4
CATSDFREGREKLFF
TGTGCCACCAGTGATTTTCGGGAGGGGAGAGAAAAACTGTTTTTT
>NA|NA|TRBV29-1|TRBJ2-6
CSVENTGISLSGANVLTF
TGCAGCGTTGAAAACACCGGGATCAGCCTCTCTGGGGCCAACGTCCTGACTTTC
>many|NA|TRBV12-3/TRBV12-4|TRBJ1-5
CASSFMNHPNQPQHF
TGTGCCAGCAGTTTTATGAACCACCCGAATCAGCCCCAGCATTTT
>many|NA|TRBV20-1|TRBJ2-3
CSAKRGTDTQYF
TGCAGTGCTAAGAGGGGCACAGATACGCAGTATTTT
>many|TRBD2|TRBV5-1|TRBJ2-3
CASSLGAGGPGDTQYF
TGCGCCAGCAGCTTAGGAGCGGGAGGGCCCGGAGATACGCAGTATTTT